This TCR beta chain was identified in a study of blood T cell repertoires in COVID-19. Study-wide background: Specimens from acute and convalescent COVID-19 originated in the United States, Italy and Spain.

Original handling: Reference gene primer amplification yielded estimated nucleated cell counts. The data were produced by immunoSEQ multiplex PCR, yet TCRdb's version contains in-frame clones alone and is incomplete. V and J calls and clone size are as listed in that table; D and trimming were resolved from the DNA. The sample yields about 15,000 clones, approximately 85% seen once. Germline values: CDR1 LNHDA, CDR2 SQIVND (reference sequence). With 10 bases removed from V and 4 bases from J, the gap between germline ends came to 23 bases. This CDR3 has 16 amino acids. The receptor comes from a man at least 80 years old with active or convalescent COVID-19. The source material was peripheral blood. V is TRBV19 and J is TRBJ1-5; the D gene is possibly TRBD1 (6 bases). The DNA for the CDR3 is TGTGCCACCCGTGGTGGGCAGGACAGCTTGAATCAGCCCCAGCATTTT. It yields the protein CATRGGQDSLNQPQHF.